These 32 T cell receptor beta chains were sequenced from one sample in a study of radiation and T cells in renal cell carcinoma (TCRdb year 2020). To prepare the library, the immunoSEQ multiplex PCR assay was applied. Held by TCRdb, this immuneACCESS table contains in-frame sequences only and omits some clones. Under half of the omission traces to an unresolved V gene where checked; the cause of the rest is unknown. A total of roughly 82,000 clones appear in this sample, roughly nine tenths of them only once. The top ten hold 4.5% to 7% of the sample. In the paper's terms, the time point label means: blood 4 weeks post-SBRT, at nephrectomy. In the paper's terms, the treatment or condition label means: 15 Gy SBRT to primary tumor, nephrectomy 4 weeks later. The source was blood, collected from a patient whose treatment included radiotherapy and nephrectomy. The source is a woman between 65 and 79 years old with renal cell carcinoma.

V is TRBV7-6 and J is TRBJ2-7; tentatively, D is TRBD1 (6 bases). CDR1 SGHVS and CDR2 FNYEAQ come from the germline V gene. Deletions cut 4 bases from V and 5 bases from J, with 12 bases between. The CDR3 is made up of 13 amino acids. The CDR3, as DNA: TGTGCCAGCAGCTCTTGGGGGCACAACGAGCAGTACTTC. This translates into CASSSWGHNEQYF.

The chain uses TRBV6-1 and TRBJ1-1; D is ambiguous. Germline V gene sequence: CDR1 MNHNS, CDR2 SASEGT. This CDR3 has 17 amino acids. V dropped 3 bases and J dropped 5 bases, with 22 bases sitting between them. The CDR3 region has the DNA TGTGCCAGCAGTGAGTTTGAGGGCTCGGGCGTTTGGACTGAAGCTTTCTTT. It yields the protein CASSEFEGSGVWTEAFF.

The J gene is TRBJ2-5, the V gene TRBV5-4, with D possibly called TRBD1 or TRBD2 (6 bases each). The V and J ends lost 4 bases and 1 base respectively, with 11 bases between them. The CDR3 length is 14 residues. Per the germline V gene, CDR1 is SGHNT and CDR2 is YYREEE (reference sequence). The CDR3 coding sequence is TGTGCCAGCAGCCAGAAGGGGGGCCAAGAGACCCAGTACTTC. It specifies CASSQKGGQETQYF.

This chain joins TRBV9 and TRBJ2-7; D unclear. This CDR3 region has 14 residues. CDR1 and CDR2 (germline): SGDLS, YYNGEE. Trimming left V 3 bases short and J 3 bases short, with 13 bases between. The CDR3 loop reads CASSGSAPSYEQYF. The CDR3 bases are TGTGCCAGCAGCGGGTCGGCCCCAAGCTACGAGCAGTACTTC.

This sequence joins TRBV5-6 and TRBJ1-6; 7 bases align to TRBD1. CDR1 is SGHDT, CDR2 YYEEEE, per germline. The CDR3 extends over 14 amino acids. J lost 7 bases, V lost 2 bases, and 3 bases had no gene match. As DNA, the CDR3 is TGTGCCAGCAGCTTTATGACAGGGAATTCACCCCTCCACTTT. The encoded protein is CASSFMTGNSPLHF.

This clone appeared a single time. V usage is TRBV27 and J usage is TRBJ2-3; 7 bases line up with TRBD2. This CDR3 is 15 amino acids long. The germline gives CDR1 MNHEY, CDR2 SMNVEV (reference sequence). V trimming: 7 bases; J trimming: 2 bases; junction bases outside the gene matches: 9. This chain's CDR3 is CASIKLASNTDTQYF. The CDR3 coding sequence is TGTGCCAGCATCAAACTAGCGAGCAACACAGATACGCAGTATTTT.

The rearrangement links TRBV12-5 to TRBJ1-2; TRBD1 might be the D (6 bases). Germline-derived CDR1 and CDR2 are LGHNT and FRNRAP. The CDR3 has 14 amino acids. V was cut by 5 bases and J by 6 bases, with 16 bases left in between. This CDR3 reads CASGPRGGHHGYTF. The CDR3 DNA reads as TGTGCTAGTGGTCCACGAGGGGGACACCATGGCTACACCTTC.

J is TRBJ1-1 and V is TRBV6-4, with 7 bases lining up with TRBD1. CDR1 MRHNA and CDR2 SNTAGT come from the germline V gene. This CDR3 comprises 15 residues. J lost 0 bases, V lost 4 bases, and 5 bases had no gene match. The CDR3 DNA reads TGTGCCAGCAGTGCCGCGGGACAGTTGAACACTGAAGCTTTCTTT. It encodes CASSAAGQLNTEAFF.

V and J are TRBV30 and TRBJ1-1; D is perhaps TRBD1 (5 bases). Germline V CDR1 and CDR2: GTSNPN, SVGIG (reference sequence). The CDR3 length is 12 residues. Trimming left V 3 bases short and J 4 bases short, with 9 bases between. CDR3 in DNA: TGTGCCTGGAGGACGGGACCCACTGAAGCTTTCTTT. Translated, it gives CAWRTGPTEAFF.

The rearrangement joins TRBV27 to TRBJ1-1; D perhaps matches TRBD1 (5 bases). V gave up 5 bases and J gave up 0 bases, with 16 bases separating them. CDR1 is MNHEY and CDR2 is SMNVEV in the germline V gene (reference sequence). CDR3 size: 16 residues. The DNA of the CDR3 is TGTGCCAGCAGTGCCACCGGGACCAACCTGAACACTGAAGCTTTCTTT. This sequence encodes CASSATGTNLNTEAFF.

This chain joins TRBV5-8 and TRBJ1-6; D gene unclear. The CDR3 totals 12 residues. V was trimmed by 0 bases and J by 8 bases, leaving 3 bases between them. The germline gives CDR1 SGHTS, CDR2 YDEGEE. CDR3 loop: CASSLVYSPLHF. The CDR3 coding sequence is TGTGCCAGCAGCTTGGTATATTCACCCCTCCACTTT.

This sequence joins TRBV29-1 and TRBJ2-7; maybe TRBD2 (6 bases). V lost 3 bases to trimming and J lost 6 bases, with 15 bases between them. This CDR3 has 13 residues. CDR1 and CDR2 from the germline V gene are SQVTM and ANQGSEA. The CDR3 DNA is TGCAGCGTTGAGGAGGGAGGTTACGCCGAGCAGTACTTC. Translated: CSVEEGGYAEQYF.

This clone was detected only once. The chain couples TRBV10-3 to TRBJ1-1; D may be TRBD1 (6 bases). Between the trimmed V and J ends, which lost 3 bases and 7 bases, there was a span of 9 bases. The CDR3 extends over 12 amino acids. Germline V CDR1 and CDR2: ENHRY, SYGVKD. As DNA, the CDR3 is TGTGCCATCAGTGAATGGGACAATGAAGCTTTCTTT. Its protein product is CAISEWDNEAFF.

As DNA, the CDR3 is TGTGCCAGCAGTTTCATTGGGGCCAACGTCCTGACTTTC. Its translation: CASSFIGANVLTF. This chain uses TRBV27 with TRBJ2-6; D is unresolved. The V end lost 3 bases, the J end lost 3 bases, and 3 bases lay between the germline ends. Germline CDR1 and CDR2: MNHEY and SMNVEV (reference sequence). The CDR3 is 13 residues long.

The chain carries TRBV6-5 and TRBJ2-5; D possibly corresponds to TRBD2 (7 bases). The V gene lost 5 bases and the J gene lost 1 base, with 14 bases spanning the gap. Germline V lookup: CDR1 MNHEY, CDR2 SVGAGI. This CDR3 comprises 15 residues. The CDR3 loop is CASSIGGAAQETQYF. As DNA, the CDR3 is TGTGCCAGCAGTATTGGGGGGGCGGCCCAAGAGACCCAGTACTTC.

This clone was seen just once. This chain uses TRBV19 with TRBJ1-1; 7 nucleotides agree with TRBD1. V shed 3 bases, J shed 8 bases, and the junction held 3 bases outside the gene matches. The V gene's germline CDR1 is LNHDA and CDR2 SQIVND (reference sequence). The CDR3 contains 12 residues. This CDR3 is CASSIPGGEAFF. In DNA, the CDR3 is TGTGCCAGTAGTATTCCAGGGGGGGAAGCTTTCTTT.

The V and J genes are TRBV28 and TRBJ2-7; perhaps TRBD1 as D (7 bases). Trimming removed 2 bases at V and 4 bases at J, with 15 bases between. CDR3 size: 15 residues. Germline CDR1 and CDR2: MDHEN and SYDVKM. This CDR3 is CASSLKGGTVYEQYF. The CDR3 bases are TGTGCCAGCAGTTTAAAAGGGGGGACAGTGTACGAGCAGTACTTC.

The chain recombines TRBV4-2 with TRBJ1-2; the D is unclear. In germline, CDR1 is LGHNA, CDR2 YNFKEQ. The CDR3 has 13 residues. V lost 2 bases, J lost 0 bases, and 4 bases lay in between. The DNA of the CDR3 is TGTGCCAGCAGCCAACTGACTAACTATGGCTACACCTTC. It encodes CASSQLTNYGYTF.

V gene TRBV9 combines with J gene TRBJ1-3; D unclear. This CDR3 spans 15 amino acids. V was cut by 0 bases and J by 3 bases, with 10 bases left in between. Germline V gene sequence: CDR1 SGDLS, CDR2 YYNGEE. CDR3 amino acids: CASSVGGQIGNTIYF. The CDR3 bases are TGTGCCAGCAGCGTAGGAGGGCAAATTGGAAACACCATATATTTT.

The J gene is TRBJ1-2, the V gene TRBV19; a weak D match, TRBD1 (5 bases). CDR3 length equals 15 residues. The V and J ends lost 7 bases and 4 bases respectively, with 19 bases between them. Looked up from germline, CDR1 is LNHDA and CDR2 is SQIVND (reference sequence). CDR3 nucleotides: TGTGCCAGTAAAGGTCTTCGGGGCTATTTCTATGGCTACACCTTC. Translated, it gives CASKGLRGYFYGYTF.

V usage is TRBV7-2 and J usage is TRBJ2-2; D ambiguous. Germline V lookup: CDR1 SGHTA, CDR2 FQGNSA. V was clipped by 6 bases and J by 4 bases, with 12 bases between them. This CDR3 contains 14 residues. The CDR3 spells CASSVLGRTGELFF. CDR3 nucleotides: TGTGCCAGCAGTGTACTGGGCCGCACCGGGGAGCTGTTTTTT.

The chain joins TRBV5-5 to TRBJ1-1; TRBD1 matches at 10 bases. The V segment lost 4 bases and the J segment 3 bases; nucleotides outside the gene matches: 12. Germline V gene sequence: CDR1 SGHKS, CDR2 YYEKEE (reference sequence). CDR3 length equals 17 residues. The DNA of the CDR3 is TGTGCCAGCAGCATTTTGCCGGGACAGGGGATTCACACTGAAGCTTTCTTT. Encoded protein: CASSILPGQGIHTEAFF.

The chain is built from TRBV19 and TRBJ2-2; D is undetermined. This CDR3 has 13 amino acids. Trimming took off 7 bases at V and 10 bases at J, with 16 bases between the two ends. Germline loops: CDR1 LNHDA, CDR2 SQIVND (reference sequence). In DNA form, the CDR3 reads TGTGCCAGTATCGGAACAGCGCGTGTGGAGCTGTTTTTT. It codes for CASIGTARVELFF. The full variable domain, in which reference TRBV19 and TRBJ2-2 provide the parts outside the CDR3, is DGGITQSPKYLFRKEGQNVTLSCEQNLNHDAMYWYRQDPGQGLRLIYYSQIVNDFQKGDIAEGYSVSREKKESFPLTVTSAQKNPTAFYLCASIGTARVELFFGEGSRLTVL.

The V and J genes are TRBV19 and TRBJ1-2, with D possibly matching TRBD1 (5 bases). Per germline, CDR1 LNHDA and CDR2 SQIVND (reference sequence). Trimming cost V 6 bases and J 2 bases, with 10 bases left between them. The CDR3 is 13 amino acids. CDR3 sequence reads: CASSSQDNYGYTF. For the CDR3, the DNA is TGTGCCAGTAGCTCACAGGACAACTATGGCTACACCTTC.

This chain connects TRBV28 to TRBJ1-5; D is unresolved. V was pared by 3 bases and J by 7 bases, with 4 bases between. The V gene's germline CDR1 is MDHEN and CDR2 SYDVKM. The CDR3 loop spans 11 amino acids. Here the CDR3 reads CASSFPQPQHF. Here the CDR3 DNA reads TGTGCCAGCAGTTTTCCCCAGCCCCAGCATTTT.

This clone was found a few times. The chain employs TRBV6-1 and TRBJ2-5; D is uncertain. This CDR3 is 11 amino acids long. The germline V gene encodes CDR1 MNHNS and CDR2 SASEGT. The germline V and J ends were trimmed by 4 bases and 1 base, with 1 base remaining between them. The DNA for the CDR3 is TGTGCCAGCAGTGCCCAAGAGACCCAGTACTTC. Its protein product is CASSAQETQYF.

The chain uses TRBV14 and TRBJ1-6, with D perhaps TRBD1 (5 bases). The CDR3 loop spans 15 amino acids. Trimming took 2 bases from V and 4 from J, leaving 9 bases between them. Germline loops: CDR1 SGHDN, CDR2 FVKESK. CDR3 DNA: TGTGCCAGCAGCCAATCTCAGGGATATAATTCACCCCTCCACTTT. Translation: CASSQSQGYNSPLHF.

The chain is built from TRBV14 and TRBJ2-1; D gene uncertain. The V gene's germline CDR1 is SGHDN and CDR2 FVKESK. There are 15 residues in the CDR3. Trimming removed 0 bases at V and 1 base at J, with 7 bases between. CDR3: CASSQERLSYNEQFF. Written as DNA, the CDR3 is TGTGCCAGCAGCCAAGAGAGACTTTCCTACAATGAGCAGTTCTTC. Looking up the rest from reference TRBV14 and TRBJ2-1 gives the full variable domain: EAGVTQFPSHSVIEKGQTVTLRCDPISGHDNLYWYRRVMGKEIKFLLHFVKESKQDESGMPNNRFLAERTGGTYSTLKVQPAELEDSGVYFCASSQERLSYNEQFFGPGTRLTVL.

The chain employs TRBV27 and TRBJ1-6; the match to TRBD1 covers 9 bases. The germline V gene encodes CDR1 MNHEY and CDR2 SMNVEV (reference sequence). The CDR3 has 17 amino acids. The ends lost 3 bases at V and 4 bases at J; junction bases unmatched: 7. The CDR3, as DNA: TGTGCCAGCAGTTTCGACCCGGGACAGGGATATAATTCACCCCTCCACTTT. Encoded protein: CASSFDPGQGYNSPLHF.

V is TRBV9 and J is TRBJ2-1; perhaps D is TRBD1 or TRBD2 (6 bases each). Germline CDR1 SGDLS, CDR2 YYNGEE. The CDR3 is made up of 15 amino acids. V was trimmed by 4 bases and J by 9 bases, leaving 20 bases between them. DNA for the CDR3: TGTGCCAGCAGCCCCAATCTTGGGGGGCCTTCTGAGCAGTTCTTC. It yields the protein CASSPNLGGPSEQFF.

A word on this clone: At one boundary the junction diverges from the germline segment, which might be a read error. CDR3 sequence: CASSLGAQAGTGELFF. Here the CDR3 DNA reads TGTGCTAGCAGCTTAGGGGCACAAGCAGGCACCGGGGAGCTGTTTTTT. The rearrangement links TRBV7-7 to TRBJ2-2; maybe TRBD1 (5 bases). This CDR3 comprises 16 residues. Per germline, CDR1 SSHAT and CDR2 FNYEAQ (reference sequence).

The V call is TRBV5-6, the J call TRBJ2-2, with D possibly being TRBD1 (5 bases). This CDR3 has 16 amino acids. V shed 2 bases and J shed 4 bases, with 15 bases lying between them. Germline-derived CDR1 and CDR2 are SGHDT and YYEEEE. CDR3 nucleotide sequence: TGTGCCAGCAGCTTACGTGGCAGGGTAGCCACCGGGGAGCTGTTTTTT. Translating gives CASSLRGRVATGELFF. Complete variable domain (other parts from reference TRBV5-6 and TRBJ2-2): DAGVTQSPTHLIKTRGQQVTLRCSPKSGHDTVSWYQQALGQGPQFIFQYYEEEERQRGNFPDRFSGHQFPNYSSELNVNALLLGDSALYLCASSLRGRVATGELFFGEGSRLTVL.